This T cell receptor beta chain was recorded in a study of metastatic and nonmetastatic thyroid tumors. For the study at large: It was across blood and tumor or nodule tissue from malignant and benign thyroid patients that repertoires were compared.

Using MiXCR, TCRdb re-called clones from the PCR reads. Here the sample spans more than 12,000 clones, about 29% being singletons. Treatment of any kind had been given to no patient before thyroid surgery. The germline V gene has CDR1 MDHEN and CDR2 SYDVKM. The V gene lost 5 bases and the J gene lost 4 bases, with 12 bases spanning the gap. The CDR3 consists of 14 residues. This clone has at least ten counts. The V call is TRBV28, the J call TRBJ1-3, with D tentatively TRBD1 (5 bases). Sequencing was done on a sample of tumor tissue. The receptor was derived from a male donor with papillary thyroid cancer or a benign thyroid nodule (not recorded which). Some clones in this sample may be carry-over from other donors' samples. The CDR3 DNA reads TGTGCCAGCAGTGGGGCCGTAGTAGGAAACACCATATATTTT. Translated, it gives CASSGAVVGNTIYF.